The sequence of this T cell receptor beta chain was determined in a study of STAT3 mutations in large granular lymphocyte leukemia. Study-wide results and limits: Variable sampling intervals and differing treatment regimens complicated linking therapy response to TCR clonal burden changes. Every T-LGLL patient had at least one immunodominant TCRbeta clonotype.

The CDR3 is 14 residues long. Germline V gene data show CDR1 as MGHRA and CDR2 as YSYEKL. V was pared by 3 bases and J by 4 bases, with 2 bases of the junction left unmatched. Worth noting for this clone: Antigen specificity is unknown.

TCRdb's copy holds only in-frame clones and misses some; the assay was immunoSEQ multiplex PCR. The table includes 1,500 or so clones, approximately 68% detected once. Material for sequencing was peripheral blood mononuclear cells. V is TRBV4-1 and J is TRBJ2-5; TRBD2 matches at 10 bases. The TCR comes from a woman in her seventies with T-cell large granular lymphocyte leukemia. Some clones in this sample may be carry-over from other donors' samples. The CDR3 DNA reads as TGCGCCAGCAGCCAGCTAGCGGGAGCAGAGACCCAGTACTTC. As protein: CASSQLAGAETQYF.